This T cell receptor beta chain was recovered during a study of shared clonotypes between healthy human individuals (dated by TCRdb to the early 2020s). About the investigation overall: The cohort included three men and a couple of women between 18 and 49 years of age. Per donor, three plates each were used for CD4 naive and CD4 memory, two for CD8 naive, and one for CD8 memory. The study deeply sequenced blood TCR repertoires of roughly five healthy adults to estimate repertoire size and the extent of clonotype sharing between individuals. Libraries were prepared and TCR repertoires were sequenced by different laboratories using diverse techniques, in order to increase sequencing depth and limit assay-specific biases. Per donor, leukapheresis produced somewhere between about 0.8 and 9 billion PBMCs. Study-wide conclusions, independent of this receptor: Across four donors, approximately 5% of naive CD4, around 3.3% of naive CD8, 2.3% of memory CD4, and about 0.44% of memory CD8 clonotypes were shared. Incomplete sequencing was indicated by rarefaction of sorted-subset datasets, despite the large sequencing depth. Naive subsets generally had larger estimated clonotype richness than memory subsets did. Pairwise subsampling led to the expectation that sequencing depth would affect the degree of clonotype sharing among donors. Because the study included a small number of donors, the genetic and exposure-history diversity represented was limited. Sampling was limited to blood, and TCR repertoires in tissue likely differ from TCR repertoires in blood. Clonotypes shared by all four sorted-subset donors showed higher generation probabilities than non-shared clonotypes.

A distance of 15 bases separates the germline ends of V and J, which lose 7 bases and 4 bases respectively. Measured from the cysteine to the phenylalanine, the CDR3 is 14 residues long. The entry retains the CDR3 DNA only, 42 bases that are in frame from base 1. CDR1 WNHNN and CDR2 SYGVQD are derived from the germline V gene (reference sequence). The donors were healthy, HIV-negative adults who had no recently reported acute infections or vaccinations. All donors were Caucasian adults living in Nashville, Tennessee, USA. CD4+ T cells were enriched by magnetic negative selection, after which naive cells were positively selected on CD45RA and the negative fraction was taken as the memory subset. After blood collection by leukapheresis, PBMCs were isolated using Ficoll-Histopaque density gradient centrifugation and then cryopreserved in the vapor phase of liquid nitrogen. Analytical flow cytometry was used to check the purity and quantity of each magnetically sorted T cell population. Genomic DNA was isolated from each sorted fraction and quantified by UV absorbance on a Nanodrop 2000c.

Using the deep immunoSEQ assay, TCR CDR3 regions were amplified from genomic DNA by multiplex PCR. Extracted genomic DNA from each cell subset was spread evenly across all wells of several immunoSEQ 96-well plates, with each plate serving as a replicate. For sorted subsets, around 200 ng genomic DNA, equal to tens of thousands of T cell genomes, was loaded into each replicate PCR. Purified libraries were measured with a Qubit 3.0 fluorometer, size-checked on a Bioanalyzer 2100, and measured again with the KAPA Library Quantification kit. A separate single-read 150-cycle Illumina NextSeq 550 flow cell was used to sequence each immunoSEQ 96-well plate. The authors processed their data as follows. Because the immunoSEQ output held only junctional sequences and lacked quality scores, the filtering could not match the filtering applied to full-length reads. Sequences were annotated with PyIR, a Python wrapper for IgBLAST v1.9, and V/J genes and CDR3 were assigned using IMGT germline references. Reads were removed for weak V/J assignments (E-value above 1e-6), missing CDR3, stop codons, out-of-frame junctions, or ambiguous translated residues. V3J clonotypes were defined by identical inferred V gene, J gene, and CDR3 amino acid sequence. Percentage overlap between repertoires was computed as shared unique clonotypes divided by the size of the smaller repertoire. Richness of each repertoire was evaluated using RTK rarefaction, the Chao1 estimator, and Recon v2.1 estimates of unobserved clonotypes. Generation probabilities were computed with OLGA for all TCRbeta clonotypes obtained by the gDNA method from several donors. The clones in this table, taken by TCRdb from immuneACCESS, are in-frame only. Not every clone is retained; where verified, under half of the shortfall comes from an unresolved V gene, and the cause of the rest is unknown. The V and J calls and the clone size are those of that table, but D and trimming were determined from the DNA. The sample includes about 610,000 clones, with roughly 97% observed a single time. The biggest ten clones account for around 0.058% of the sample.

Concerning this clone: Its antigen specificity is not known. Qualities for individual bases were not recorded, and no much larger clone is one base off.

The rearrangement joined TRBV10-1 to TRBJ2-3, with no reliable assignment of the D segment. Sample: naive CD4+ T cells sorted from blood. Read against the paper, the sample's cell subset or site label means: CD45RA+ positively selected. This receptor was obtained from a woman in her 30s in good health. The CDR3: CASKRDFGADTQYF. The DNA sequence follows: TGCGCCAGCAAAAGGGATTTTGGGGCAGATACGCAGTATTTT.